Below, 17 T cell receptor beta chains from the same sample are listed, as sequenced in a study of blood T cells in healthy people across ages. The use of a sample-barcoded 5' primer and a J-beta primer mix characterized a second PCR of about 6 to 12 cycles. TCRdb used MiXCR to reprocess the 5' RACE reads, holding one entry per CDR3 protein. The sample includes 630,000 or so distinct CDR3 sequences, approximately 30% of them seen just once. Sequencing was performed on blood. The receptors originated from a woman aged 80 or older in good health.

As for this clonotype: A much larger clone differs by one base, so this may be a read error. CDR3 coding DNA: TGTGCCATCAGGGAAACATTCCAATCCTACGAGCAGTACTTC. It translates to CAIRETFQSYEQYF. V usage is TRBV10-3 and J usage is TRBJ2-7; D unclear. The germline CDR1 and CDR2 sequences are ENHRY and SYGVKD. The CDR3 totals 14 residues. V was clipped by 6 bases and J by 1 base, with 13 bases between them.

This clonotype was seen many times. The chain's CDR3 is CSARSRGAFTEAFF. The CDR3 nucleotides read TGCAGTGCTAGATCGCGGGGGGCTTTCACTGAAGCTTTCTTT. The rearrangement joins TRBV20-1 to TRBJ1-1, with D possibly TRBD1 on 6 matching bases. The CDR3 covers 14 residues. Trimming pared 2 bases from V and 4 bases from J, leaving 14 bases between. The germline V gene encodes CDR1 DFQATT and CDR2 SNEGSKA (reference sequence).

A few counts support this clonotype. A much larger clone sits a single nucleotide away, making a read error possible. The V and J genes are TRBV12-3 or TRBV12-4 and TRBJ1-6; D is possibly TRBD1 (6 bases). The length of the CDR3 is 19 residues. CDR3 protein: CASSLGLRGLSSYNSPPHF. The CDR3 nucleotides read TGTGCCAGCAGTTTAGGTCTCAGGGGCCTATCCTCCTATAATTCACCCCCCCACTTT.

CDR3 protein: CASSFRETGELFF. CDR3 DNA sequence: TGTGCCAGCAGTTTTAGGGAGACCGGGGAGCTGTTTTTT. This chain links TRBV28 with TRBJ2-2; possibly TRBD2 for D (5 bases). Trimming took off 3 bases at V and 5 bases at J, with 7 bases between the two ends. From germline, CDR1 is MDHEN and CDR2 SYDVKM. This CDR3 has 13 amino acids.

This clonotype was counted at least ten times. The chain carries TRBV5-5 and TRBJ1-1; D is unresolved. This CDR3 spans 13 amino acids. With 0 bases removed from V and 10 bases from J, the gap between germline ends came to 13 bases. Germline loops: CDR1 SGHKS, CDR2 YYEKEE (reference sequence). CDR3 in amino acids: CASSLGSGVGAFF. The CDR3 nucleotides are TGTGCCAGCAGCTTGGGGAGCGGAGTTGGAGCTTTCTTT.

This clonotype was recorded a few times. The rearrangement joins TRBV12-3 or TRBV12-4 to TRBJ2-3; D call uncertain. Trimming stripped 2 bases from V and 4 bases from J, with 10 bases between. CDR3 length: 14 amino acids. CDR3 nucleotides: TGTGCCAGCAGTTTACGAGTGAGAGCAGATACGCAGTATTTT. Protein sequence: CASSLRVRADTQYF.

The genes are TRBV20-1 and TRBJ1-1; D unclear. Trimming stripped 2 bases from V and 0 bases from J, with 10 bases between. Germline lookup yields CDR1 DFQATT and CDR2 SNEGSKA (reference sequence). The CDR3 has 14 residues. The CDR3 nucleotides read TGCAGTGCTAGAATCGCAAACATGAACACTGAAGCTTTCTTT. It translates to CSARIANMNTEAFF.

A single count supports this clonotype. The J gene is TRBJ1-3, the V gene TRBV9; D gene uncertain. Trimming left V 2 bases short and J 0 bases short, with 12 bases between. Germline assignment: CDR1 SGDLS and CDR2 YYNGEE. The CDR3 runs to 16 residues. The CDR3 loop reads CASSVSCGNSGNTIYF. The CDR3 DNA sequence: TGTGCCAGCAGCGTGTCGTGCGGGAACTCTGGAAACACCATATATTTT. The full variable domain, rest sourced from reference TRBV9 and TRBJ1-3, is DSGVTQTPKHLITATGQRVTLRCSPRSGDLSVYWYQQSLDQGLQFLIQYYNGEERAKGNILERFSAQQFPDLHSELNLSSLELGDSALYFCASSVSCGNSGNTIYFGEGSWLTVV.

This clonotype was seen repeatedly, ten times or more. V is TRBV6-2 or TRBV6-3 and J is TRBJ2-3; tentatively, D is TRBD2 (5 bases). Deletions cut 6 bases from V and 6 bases from J, with 19 bases between. CDR1 is MNHEY and CDR2 is SVGEGT in the germline V gene. The CDR3 spans 15 residues. CDR3 nucleotides: TGTGCCAGCAGGAGAGTAGCCCTTTTAGCGGATACGCAGTATTTT. Translated: CASRRVALLADTQYF.

V usage is TRBV7-2 and J usage is TRBJ1-3; maybe TRBD1 (5 bases). Between the trimmed V and J ends, which lost 5 bases and 4 bases, there was a span of 21 bases. From germline, CDR1 is SGHTA and CDR2 FQGNSA. This CDR3 comprises 17 residues. The CDR3 DNA reads as TGTGCCAGCAGCCTCCGAGGGGCGGTGAAGTTCGGAAACACCATATATTTT. Its protein is CASSLRGAVKFGNTIYF.

This clonotype was seen at least ten times. The chain couples TRBV7-9 to TRBJ2-1; no clear D. Germline loops: CDR1 SEHNR, CDR2 FQNEAQ (reference sequence). Trimming took off 1 base at V and 7 bases at J, with 11 bases between the two ends. The CDR3 extends over 14 amino acids. The CDR3 DNA sequence: TGTGCCAGCAGCTTAGAAGGAGCTAGGAATGAGCAGTTCTTC. It yields the protein CASSLEGARNEQFF.

This chain joins TRBV6-5 and TRBJ1-1; TRBD1 aligns across 7 bases. Germline assignment: CDR1 MNHEY and CDR2 SVGAGI. This CDR3 is 14 amino acids long. J was trimmed by 6 bases and V by 2 bases; bases with no gene match: 6. The CDR3 sequence is CASSYRGPNAEAFF. CDR3 nucleotide sequence: TGTGCCAGCAGTTACAGGGGGCCCAACGCTGAAGCTTTCTTT.

Ten or more counts support this clonotype. The chain combines TRBV6-1 with TRBJ2-7; TRBD1 agrees at 7 bases. The V and J ends lost 2 bases and 2 bases, in that order; junction bases with no gene match: 6. The CDR3 loop spans 15 amino acids. The germline CDR1 and CDR2 sequences are MNHNS and SASEGT. The CDR3, as DNA: TGTGCCAGCAGTGAACTGGGACAGATTACCTACGAGCAGTACTTC. Amino acids: CASSELGQITYEQYF.

V is TRBV25-1 and J is TRBJ1-6; D is possibly TRBD1 (6 bases). CDR3 size: 16 residues. Deletions cut 4 bases from V and 5 bases from J, with 15 bases between. The germline V gene has CDR1 MGHDK and CDR2 SYGVNS. CDR3 protein: CASSGLVGQNNSPLHF. The CDR3 DNA reads as TGTGCCAGCAGTGGCTTAGTTGGACAGAATAATTCACCCCTCCACTTT.

This chain uses TRBV20-1 with TRBJ2-3; perhaps TRBD1 as D (7 bases). Germline CDR1 and CDR2: DFQATT and SNEGSKA (reference sequence). The CDR3 runs 13 residues. V lost 5 bases and J 8 bases, leaving 17 bases between the germline ends. CDR3 bases: TGCAGTGCTCGAGCCTCAGGGGGGCCTACGCAGTATTTT. Its translation: CSARASGGPTQYF.

This rearrangement joins TRBV28 to TRBJ1-2, with D hard to call. Germline V gives CDR1 MDHEN, CDR2 SYDVKM. Trimming pared 2 bases from V and 8 bases from J, leaving 12 bases between. The CDR3 sequence is 13 residues long. CDR3 region: CASSLGRREGYTF. In DNA form, the CDR3 reads TGTGCCAGCAGTTTAGGGCGACGGGAAGGCTACACCTTC.

This clonotype was seen repeatedly, ten times or more. This rearrangement joins TRBV20-1 to TRBJ2-7, with unresolved D. Germline V gene lookup returns CDR1 DFQATT and CDR2 SNEGSKA (reference sequence). Trimming took off 6 bases at V and 2 bases at J, with 11 bases between the two ends. The CDR3 is 12 amino acids. The CDR3 loop is CSATDLAYEQYF. The DNA of the CDR3 is TGCAGTGCCACGGACCTGGCCTACGAGCAGTACTTC.